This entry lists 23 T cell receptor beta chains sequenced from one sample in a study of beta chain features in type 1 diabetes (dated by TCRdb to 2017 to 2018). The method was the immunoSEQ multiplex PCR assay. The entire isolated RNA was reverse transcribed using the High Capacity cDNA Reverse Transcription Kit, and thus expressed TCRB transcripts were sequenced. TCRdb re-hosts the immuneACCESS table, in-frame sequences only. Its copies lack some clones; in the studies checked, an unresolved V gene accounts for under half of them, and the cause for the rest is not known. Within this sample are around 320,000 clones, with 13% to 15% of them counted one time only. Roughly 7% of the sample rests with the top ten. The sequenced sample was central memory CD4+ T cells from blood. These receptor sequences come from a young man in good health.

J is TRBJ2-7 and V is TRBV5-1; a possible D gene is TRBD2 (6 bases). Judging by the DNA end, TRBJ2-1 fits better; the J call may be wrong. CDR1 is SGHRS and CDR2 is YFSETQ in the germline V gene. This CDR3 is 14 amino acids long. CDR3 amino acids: CASSLFPGDNEQFF. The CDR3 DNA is TGCGCCAGCAGCTTGTTTCCGGGGGACAATGAGCAGTTCTTC.

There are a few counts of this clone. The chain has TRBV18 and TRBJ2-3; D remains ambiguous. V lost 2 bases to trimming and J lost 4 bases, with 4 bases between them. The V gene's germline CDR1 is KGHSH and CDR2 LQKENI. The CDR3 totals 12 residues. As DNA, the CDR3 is TGTGCCAGCTCACCAGGGGCAGATACGCAGTATTTT. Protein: CASSPGADTQYF.

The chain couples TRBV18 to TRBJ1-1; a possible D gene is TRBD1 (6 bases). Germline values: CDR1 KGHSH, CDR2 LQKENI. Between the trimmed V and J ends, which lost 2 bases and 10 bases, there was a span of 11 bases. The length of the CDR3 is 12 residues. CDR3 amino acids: CASSPAGEGAFF. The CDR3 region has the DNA TGTGCCAGCTCACCAGCAGGGGAAGGAGCTTTCTTT.

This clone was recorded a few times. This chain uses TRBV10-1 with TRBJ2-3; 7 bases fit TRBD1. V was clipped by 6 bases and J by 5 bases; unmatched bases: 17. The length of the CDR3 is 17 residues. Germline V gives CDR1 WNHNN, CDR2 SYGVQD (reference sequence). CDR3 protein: CASSDPRQGGGEDTQYF. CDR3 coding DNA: TGCGCCAGCAGCGACCCGAGACAGGGTGGCGGTGAAGATACGCAGTATTTT.

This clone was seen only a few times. The CDR3 sequence: CASSFLGYSGGAGEDTQYF. CDR3 bases: TGTGCCAGCAGCTTCCTGGGTTATAGCGGGGGGGCAGGGGAAGATACGCAGTATTTT. The chain links TRBV7-2 to TRBJ2-3; TRBD2 matches at 11 bases. Trimming took 3 bases from V and 5 from J; bases not matched to a gene: 16. Germline V CDR1 and CDR2: SGHTA, FQGNSA. The CDR3 sequence is 19 residues long.

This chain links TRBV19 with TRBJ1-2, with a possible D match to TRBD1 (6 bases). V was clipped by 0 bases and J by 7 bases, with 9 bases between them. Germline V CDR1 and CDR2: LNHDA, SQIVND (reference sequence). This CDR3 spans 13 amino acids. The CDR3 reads CASSIEDRTGYTF. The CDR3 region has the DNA TGTGCCAGTAGTATAGAAGACAGGACTGGCTACACCTTC. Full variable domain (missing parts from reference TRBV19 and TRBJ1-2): DGGITQSPKYLFRKEGQNVTLSCEQNLNHDAMYWYRQDPGQGLRLIYYSQIVNDFQKGDIAEGYSVSREKKESFPLTVTSAQKNPTAFYLCASSIEDRTGYTFGSGTRLTVV.

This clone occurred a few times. Here the CDR3 DNA reads TGTGCCAGCAGTTTAGTCCTAGCGGGAGGTCGCCCCGGGAATGAGCAGTTCTTC. This codes for CASSLVLAGGRPGNEQFF. The rearrangement uses TRBV27 and TRBJ2-1, with 11 bases that match TRBD2. Germline V CDR1 and CDR2: MNHEY, SMNVEV (reference sequence). CDR3 length equals 18 residues. V was pared by 2 bases and J by 7 bases, with 13 bases of the junction left unmatched.

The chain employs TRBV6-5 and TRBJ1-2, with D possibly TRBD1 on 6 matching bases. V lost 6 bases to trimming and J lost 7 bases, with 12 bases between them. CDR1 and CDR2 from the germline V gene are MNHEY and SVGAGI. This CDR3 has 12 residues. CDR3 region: CASREGVRGYTF. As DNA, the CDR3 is TGTGCCAGCAGGGAGGGGGTTCGTGGCTACACCTTC.

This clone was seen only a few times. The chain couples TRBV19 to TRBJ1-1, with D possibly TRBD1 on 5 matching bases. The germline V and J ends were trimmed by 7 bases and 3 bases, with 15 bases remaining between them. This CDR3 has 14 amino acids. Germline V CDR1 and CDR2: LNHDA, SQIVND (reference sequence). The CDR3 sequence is CASKLEGRYTEAFF. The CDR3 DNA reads TGTGCCAGTAAGTTAGAGGGGAGGTACACTGAAGCTTTCTTT.

This CDR3 is CASSQWGSSGRVNEQFF. The CDR3 coding sequence is TGTGCCAGCAGCCAATGGGGCTCTAGCGGGAGGGTTAATGAGCAGTTCTTC. The chain employs TRBV4-2 and TRBJ2-1, with 12 bases identical to TRBD2. Germline V gene data show CDR1 as LGHNA and CDR2 as YNFKEQ. This CDR3 is built from 17 residues. With 2 bases clipped from V and 7 bases from J, the junction kept 9 bases outside the gene matches.

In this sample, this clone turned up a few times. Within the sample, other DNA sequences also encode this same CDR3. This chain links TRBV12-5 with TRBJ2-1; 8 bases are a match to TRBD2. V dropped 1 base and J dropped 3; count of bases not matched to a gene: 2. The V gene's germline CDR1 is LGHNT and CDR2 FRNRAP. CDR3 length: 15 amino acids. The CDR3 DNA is TGTGCTAGTGGTTTGGAGGGGACTAGCTACAATGAGCAGTTCTTC. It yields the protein CASGLEGTSYNEQFF.

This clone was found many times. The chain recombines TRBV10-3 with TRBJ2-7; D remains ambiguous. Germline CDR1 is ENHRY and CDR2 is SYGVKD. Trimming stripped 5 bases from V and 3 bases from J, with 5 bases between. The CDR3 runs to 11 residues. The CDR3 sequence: CAISKDYEQYF. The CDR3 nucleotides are TGTGCCATCAGTAAGGACTACGAGCAGTACTTC.

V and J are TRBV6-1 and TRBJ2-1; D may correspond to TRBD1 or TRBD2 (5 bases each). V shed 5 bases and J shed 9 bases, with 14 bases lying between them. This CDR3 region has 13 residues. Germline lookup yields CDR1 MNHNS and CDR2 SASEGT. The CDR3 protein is CASSSGTIGEQFF. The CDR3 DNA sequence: TGTGCCAGCAGTTCCGGGACGATCGGTGAGCAGTTCTTC.

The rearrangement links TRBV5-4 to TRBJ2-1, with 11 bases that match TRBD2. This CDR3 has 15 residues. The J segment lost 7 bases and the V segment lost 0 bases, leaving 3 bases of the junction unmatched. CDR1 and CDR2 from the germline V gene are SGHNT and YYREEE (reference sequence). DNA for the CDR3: TGTGCCAGCAGCTTGGCTGGGACTAGCGGTAATGAGCAGTTCTTC. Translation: CASSLAGTSGNEQFF.

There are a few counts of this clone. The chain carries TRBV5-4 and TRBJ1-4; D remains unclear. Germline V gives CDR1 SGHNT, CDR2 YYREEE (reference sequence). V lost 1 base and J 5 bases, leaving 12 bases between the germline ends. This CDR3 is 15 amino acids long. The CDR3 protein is CASSLFGGRNEKLFF. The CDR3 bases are TGTGCCAGCAGCTTGTTCGGCGGTCGAAATGAAAAACTGTTTTTT.

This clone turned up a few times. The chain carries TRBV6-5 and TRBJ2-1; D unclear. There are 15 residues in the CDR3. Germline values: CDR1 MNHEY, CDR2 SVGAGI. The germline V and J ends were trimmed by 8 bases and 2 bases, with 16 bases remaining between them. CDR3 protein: CASSHGWAAYNEQFF. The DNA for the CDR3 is TGTGCCAGCTCTCATGGCTGGGCCGCCTACAATGAGCAGTTCTTC.

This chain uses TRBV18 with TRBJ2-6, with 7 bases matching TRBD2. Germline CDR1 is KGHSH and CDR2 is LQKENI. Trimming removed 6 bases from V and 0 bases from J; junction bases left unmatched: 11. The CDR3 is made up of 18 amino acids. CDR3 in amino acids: CASSPPGLQSSGANVLTF. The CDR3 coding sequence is TGTGCCAGCTCCCCTCCGGGACTACAGAGCTCTGGGGCCAACGTCCTGACTTTC.

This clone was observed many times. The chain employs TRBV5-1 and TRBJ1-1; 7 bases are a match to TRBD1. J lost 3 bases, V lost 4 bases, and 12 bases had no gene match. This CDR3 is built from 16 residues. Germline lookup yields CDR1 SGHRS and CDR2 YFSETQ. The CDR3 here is CASSQRQGKLDTEAFF. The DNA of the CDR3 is TGCGCCAGCAGCCAAAGACAGGGTAAGCTGGACACTGAAGCTTTCTTT. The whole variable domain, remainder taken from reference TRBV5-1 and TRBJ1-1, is KAGVTQTPRYLIKTRGQQVTLSCSPISGHRSVSWYQQTPGQGLQFLFEYFSETQRNKGNFPGRFSGRQFSNSRSEMNVSTLELGDSALYLCASSQRQGKLDTEAFFGQGTRLTVV.

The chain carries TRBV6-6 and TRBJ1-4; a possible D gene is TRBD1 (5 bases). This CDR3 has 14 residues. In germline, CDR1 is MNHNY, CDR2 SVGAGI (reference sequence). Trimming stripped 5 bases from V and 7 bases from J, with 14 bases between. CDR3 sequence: CASSDAGTREKLFF. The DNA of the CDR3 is TGTGCCAGCAGTGACGCCGGGACCCGTGAAAAACTGTTTTTT.

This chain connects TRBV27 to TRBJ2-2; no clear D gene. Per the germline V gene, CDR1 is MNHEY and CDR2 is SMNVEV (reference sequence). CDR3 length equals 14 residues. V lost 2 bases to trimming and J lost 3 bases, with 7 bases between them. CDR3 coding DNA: TGTGCCAGCAGTTTAAAGGGTTACACCGGGGAGCTGTTTTTT. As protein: CASSLKGYTGELFF.

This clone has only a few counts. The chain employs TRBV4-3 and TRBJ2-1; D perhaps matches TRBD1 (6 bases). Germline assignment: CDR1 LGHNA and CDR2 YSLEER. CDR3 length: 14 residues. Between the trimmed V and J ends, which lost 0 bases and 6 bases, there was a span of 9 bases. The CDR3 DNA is TGCGCCAGCAGCCAAGATCACAGGGCCAATGAGCAGTTCTTC. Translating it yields CASSQDHRANEQFF.

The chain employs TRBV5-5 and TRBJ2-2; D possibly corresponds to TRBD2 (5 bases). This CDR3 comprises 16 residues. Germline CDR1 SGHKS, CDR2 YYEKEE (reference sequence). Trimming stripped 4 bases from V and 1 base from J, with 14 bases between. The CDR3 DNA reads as TGTGCCAGCAGCGGAGGCGAGACAATGAACACCGGGGAGCTGTTTTTT. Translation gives CASSGGETMNTGELFF.

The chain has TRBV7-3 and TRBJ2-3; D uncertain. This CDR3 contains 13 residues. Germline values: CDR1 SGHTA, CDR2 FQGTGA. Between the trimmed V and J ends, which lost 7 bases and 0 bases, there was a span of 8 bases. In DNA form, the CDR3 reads TGTGCCAGCACCTCCCATAGCACAGATACGCAGTATTTT. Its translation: CASTSHSTDTQYF.